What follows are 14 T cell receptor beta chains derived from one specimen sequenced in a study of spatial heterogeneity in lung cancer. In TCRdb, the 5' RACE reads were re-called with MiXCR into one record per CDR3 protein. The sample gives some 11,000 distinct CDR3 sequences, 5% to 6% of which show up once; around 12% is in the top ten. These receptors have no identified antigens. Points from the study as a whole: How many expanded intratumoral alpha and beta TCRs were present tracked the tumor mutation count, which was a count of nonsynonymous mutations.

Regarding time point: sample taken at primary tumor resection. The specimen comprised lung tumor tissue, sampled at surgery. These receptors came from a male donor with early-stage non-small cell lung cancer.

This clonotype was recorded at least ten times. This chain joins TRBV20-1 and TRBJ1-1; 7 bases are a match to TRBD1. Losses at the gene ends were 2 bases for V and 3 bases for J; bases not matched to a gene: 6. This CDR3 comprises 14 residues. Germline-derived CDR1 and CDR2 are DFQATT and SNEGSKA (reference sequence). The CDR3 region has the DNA TGCAGTGCTAGAAGCTGGGACAGAGACACTGAAGCTTTCTTT. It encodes CSARSWDRDTEAFF.

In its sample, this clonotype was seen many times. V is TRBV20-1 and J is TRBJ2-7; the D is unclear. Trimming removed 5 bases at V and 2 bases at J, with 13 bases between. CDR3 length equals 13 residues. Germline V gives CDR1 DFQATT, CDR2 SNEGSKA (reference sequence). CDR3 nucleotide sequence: TGCAGTGCTGGACCCGGAACCGCCTACGAGCAGTACTTC. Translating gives CSAGPGTAYEQYF.

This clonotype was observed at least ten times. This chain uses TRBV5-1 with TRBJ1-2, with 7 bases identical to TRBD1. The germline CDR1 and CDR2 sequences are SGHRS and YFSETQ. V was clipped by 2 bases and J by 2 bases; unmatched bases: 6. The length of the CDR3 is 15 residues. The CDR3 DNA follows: TGCGCCAGCAGCTTCGGGACAGAAGCCAACTATGGCTACACCTTC. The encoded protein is CASSFGTEANYGYTF. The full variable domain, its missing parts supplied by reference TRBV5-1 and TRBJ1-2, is KAGVTQTPRYLIKTRGQQVTLSCSPISGHRSVSWYQQTPGQGLQFLFEYFSETQRNKGNFPGRFSGRQFSNSRSEMNVSTLELGDSALYLCASSFGTEANYGYTFGSGTRLTVV.

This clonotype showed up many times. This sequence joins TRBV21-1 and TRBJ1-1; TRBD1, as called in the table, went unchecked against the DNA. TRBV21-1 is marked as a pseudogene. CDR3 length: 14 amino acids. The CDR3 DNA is TGTGCCAGCAGCAAACAGGGGGGGAACACTGAAGCTTTCTTT. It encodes CASSKQGGNTEAFF.

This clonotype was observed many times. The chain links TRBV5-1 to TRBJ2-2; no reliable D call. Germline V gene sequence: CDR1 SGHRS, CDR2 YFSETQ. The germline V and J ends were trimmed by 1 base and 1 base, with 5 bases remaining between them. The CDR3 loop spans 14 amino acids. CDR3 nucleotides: TGCGCCAGCAGCTTGACATGGAACACCGGGGAGCTGTTTTTT. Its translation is CASSLTWNTGELFF.

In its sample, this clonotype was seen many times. The CDR3 spells CSVGVPEQFF. CDR3 nucleotides: TGCAGCGTTGGGGTACCCGAGCAGTTCTTC. V and J are TRBV29-1 and TRBJ2-1; no firm D call. The CDR3 length is 10 residues. CDR1 and CDR2 from the germline V gene are SQVTM and ANQGSEA. The germline V and J ends were trimmed by 4 bases and 10 bases, with 8 bases remaining between them.

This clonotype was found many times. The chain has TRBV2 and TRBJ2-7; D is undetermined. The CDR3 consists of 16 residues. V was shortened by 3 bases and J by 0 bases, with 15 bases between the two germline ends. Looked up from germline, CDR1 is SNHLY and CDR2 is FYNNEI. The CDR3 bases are TGTGCCAGCAGTGAGGCGTTAGTTTTAAACTCCTACGAGCAGTACTTC. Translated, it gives CASSEALVLNSYEQYF.

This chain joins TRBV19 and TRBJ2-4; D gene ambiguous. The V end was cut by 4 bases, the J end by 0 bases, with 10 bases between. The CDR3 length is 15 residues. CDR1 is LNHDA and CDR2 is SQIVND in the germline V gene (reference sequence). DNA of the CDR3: TGTGCCAGTAGTACCCGAGCCTTAGCCAAAAACATTCAGTACTTC. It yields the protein CASSTRALAKNIQYF.

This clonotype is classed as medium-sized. CDR3 coding DNA: TGTGCCAGCTCACCTCAGAAAAACACCGGGGAGCTGTTTTTT. It translates to CASSPQKNTGELFF. The chain couples TRBV18 to TRBJ2-2; no clear D. V was trimmed by 3 bases and J by 2 bases, leaving 7 bases between them. Germline CDR1 KGHSH, CDR2 LQKENI. CDR3 length: 14 amino acids.

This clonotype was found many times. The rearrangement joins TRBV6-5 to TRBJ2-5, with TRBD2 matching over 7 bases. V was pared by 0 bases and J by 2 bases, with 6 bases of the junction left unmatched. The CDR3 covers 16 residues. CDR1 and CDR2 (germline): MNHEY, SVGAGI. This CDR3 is CASSYSPSGGQETQYF. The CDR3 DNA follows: TGTGCCAGCAGTTACTCGCCGTCGGGAGGTCAAGAGACCCAGTACTTC.

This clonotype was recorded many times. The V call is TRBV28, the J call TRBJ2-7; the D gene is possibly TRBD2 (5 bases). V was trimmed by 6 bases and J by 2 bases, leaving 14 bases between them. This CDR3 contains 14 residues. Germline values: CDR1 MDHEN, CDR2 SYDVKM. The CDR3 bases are TGTGCCAGCAGATTCAATCGGGATACCTACGAGCAGTACTTC. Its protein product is CASRFNRDTYEQYF.

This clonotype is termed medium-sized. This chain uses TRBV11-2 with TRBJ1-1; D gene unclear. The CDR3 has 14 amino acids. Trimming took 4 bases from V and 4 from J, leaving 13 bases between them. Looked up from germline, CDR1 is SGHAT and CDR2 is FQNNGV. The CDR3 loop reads CASSYTAGSTEAFF. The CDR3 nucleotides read TGTGCCAGCAGCTATACAGCGGGGAGCACTGAAGCTTTCTTT.

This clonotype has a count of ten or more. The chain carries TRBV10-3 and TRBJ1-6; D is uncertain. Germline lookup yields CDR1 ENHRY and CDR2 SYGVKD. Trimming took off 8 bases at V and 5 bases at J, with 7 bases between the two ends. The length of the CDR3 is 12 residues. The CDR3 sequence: CAISTDNSPLHF. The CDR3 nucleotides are TGTGCCATCTCGACTGATAATTCACCCCTCCACTTT.

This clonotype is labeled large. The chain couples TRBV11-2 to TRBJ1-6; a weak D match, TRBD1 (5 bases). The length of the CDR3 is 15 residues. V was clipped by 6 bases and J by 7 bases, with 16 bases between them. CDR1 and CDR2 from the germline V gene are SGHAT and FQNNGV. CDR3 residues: CASRTGLGTNSPLHF. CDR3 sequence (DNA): TGTGCCAGCAGGACCGGCTTGGGGACGAATTCACCCCTCCACTTT.